These 25 T cell receptor beta chains originate from one sample sequenced in a study of identifying expanded T cells in peripheral blood. Here immunoSEQ multiplex PCR was the method, and the copy in TCRdb shows in-frame clones only, minus some. The table shows some 65,000 clones, with under 85% occurring only once. Sequencing was done on a sample of blood. These receptor sequences come from a person aged 18 to 75 in good health.

The CDR3 region is CASSSTQGAWETQYF. The CDR3 nucleotides read TGCGCCAGCAGCTCTACACAGGGGGCGTGGGAGACCCAGTACTTC. The chain has TRBV5-1 and TRBJ2-5; the match to TRBD1 covers 9 bases. The CDR3 extends over 15 amino acids. Germline values: CDR1 SGHRS, CDR2 YFSETQ. V was clipped by 3 bases and J by 5 bases; unmatched bases: 8. Combining the CDR3 with reference TRBV5-1 and TRBJ2-5 gives the whole variable domain KAGVTQTPRYLIKTRGQQVTLSCSPISGHRSVSWYQQTPGQGLQFLFEYFSETQRNKGNFPGRFSGRQFSNSRSEMNVSTLELGDSALYLCASSSTQGAWETQYFGPGTRLLVL.

CDR3 loop: CASSLNSLRGFNEQFF. DNA for the CDR3: TGTGCCAGCAGCTTAAATTCCCTCAGGGGCTTCAATGAGCAGTTCTTC. J is TRBJ2-1 and V is TRBV7-2; TRBD1 might be the D (6 bases). This CDR3 spans 16 amino acids. V dropped 2 bases and J dropped 6 bases, with 17 bases sitting between them. CDR1 is SGHTA and CDR2 is FQGNSA in the germline V gene.

The chain is built from TRBV4-2 and TRBJ2-5; 10 bases map to TRBD2. The CDR3 extends over 15 amino acids. The germline CDR1 and CDR2 sequences are LGHNA and YNFKEQ. Unmatched junction bases numbered 11, after V lost 8 bases and J lost 5 bases. The CDR3 nucleotides read TGTGCCAGCGGACTAGTAGCGGGGGGCCGCGAGACCCAGTACTTC. It encodes CASGLVAGGRETQYF.

V is TRBV28 and J is TRBJ1-6; D is ambiguous. V lost 8 bases, J lost 4 bases, and 9 bases lay in between. The CDR3 is 13 residues long. Germline CDR1 is MDHEN and CDR2 is SYDVKM. The CDR3 region has the DNA TGTGCCAGCGCCCGGACGTATAATTCACCCCTCCACTTT. This sequence encodes CASARTYNSPLHF.

This chain joins TRBV9 and TRBJ1-1; no reliable D call. V lost 4 bases, J lost 3 bases, and 13 bases lay in between. Germline lookup yields CDR1 SGDLS and CDR2 YYNGEE. The length of the CDR3 is 14 residues. CDR3 nucleotide sequence: TGTGCCAGCAGCCTCAGTGGGAAGGACACTGAAGCTTTCTTT. This sequence encodes CASSLSGKDTEAFF.

The chain links TRBV11-1 to TRBJ2-5, with TRBD2 matching 12 bases. The junction had 22 bases not matched to a gene; V was cut back by 5 bases and J by 9 bases. This CDR3 comprises 19 residues. CDR1 SGHAT and CDR2 FQDESV come from the germline V gene (reference sequence). The CDR3 is CASSPRLLTSGGPVAPQYF. The CDR3 DNA follows: TGTGCCAGCAGCCCTAGACTCCTGACTAGCGGGGGTCCGGTAGCGCCCCAGTACTTC.

This chain links TRBV6-4 with TRBJ1-5; unclear D gene. V was pared by 4 bases and J by 4 bases, with 11 bases between. This CDR3 spans 14 amino acids. From germline, CDR1 is MRHNA and CDR2 SNTAGT. CDR3 nucleotides: TGTGCCAGCAGTGTACCCCCGCGAAATCAGCCCCAGCATTTT. Translated, it gives CASSVPPRNQPQHF.

V is TRBV14 and J is TRBJ2-3; 7 bases align to TRBD2. Germline V CDR1 and CDR2: SGHDN, FVKESK. This CDR3 has 14 residues. Trimming removed 5 bases from V and 3 bases from J; junction bases left unmatched: 5. Here the CDR3 reads CASSYSGPTDTQYF. The CDR3 region has the DNA TGTGCCAGCAGCTATAGCGGGCCAACAGATACGCAGTATTTT.

This CDR3 reads CASSEKVSQFF. CDR3 sequence (DNA): TGTGCCAGCAGTGAAAAGGTATCACAGTTCTTC. The chain has TRBV6-1 and TRBJ2-1; D not resolved. V was shortened by 2 bases and J by 13 bases, with 9 bases between the two germline ends. This CDR3 has 11 residues. Per germline, CDR1 MNHNS and CDR2 SASEGT.

The chain joins TRBV7-8 to TRBJ2-7; possibly TRBD1 for D (6 bases). Germline-derived CDR1 and CDR2 are SGHVS and FQNEAQ. The CDR3 has 16 amino acids. The V end was cut by 0 bases, the J end by 2 bases, with 14 bases between. The CDR3 DNA reads as TGTGCCAGCAGCTTAGCGGGCAGGGGTGGCCCCTACGAGCAGTACTTC. Protein sequence: CASSLAGRGGPYEQYF.

The rearrangement uses TRBV5-1 and TRBJ1-4; the D gene is possibly TRBD1 (5 bases). The CDR3 contains 14 residues. V lost 4 bases and J lost 7, with 14 bases in between. From germline, CDR1 is SGHRS and CDR2 YFSETQ. The CDR3 DNA follows: TGCGCCAGCAGCCTGGAAGGGGCGGGTGAAAAACTGTTTTTT. It encodes CASSLEGAGEKLFF.

This chain uses TRBV2 with TRBJ1-4, with D possibly being TRBD1 (5 bases). Germline values: CDR1 SNHLY, CDR2 FYNNEI. Trimming shortened V by 6 bases and J by 6 bases, and 11 bases separated the two germline ends. CDR3 length equals 13 residues. This CDR3 is CASRRDADEKLFF. CDR3 DNA: TGTGCCAGCAGACGGGACGCGGATGAAAAACTGTTTTTT.

J is TRBJ1-4 and V is TRBV7-9; 7 bases match TRBD1. With 4 bases clipped from V and 8 bases from J, the junction kept 7 bases outside the gene matches. The CDR3 is made up of 14 amino acids. Germline CDR1 is SEHNR and CDR2 is FQNEAQ (reference sequence). This chain's CDR3 is CASSSGTVGEKLFF. The CDR3, as DNA: TGTGCCAGCAGCTCAGGGACAGTAGGGGAAAAACTGTTTTTT.

J is TRBJ2-1 and V is TRBV6-5, with a tentative D call TRBD1 (6 bases). Per germline, CDR1 MNHEY and CDR2 SVGAGI. The CDR3 runs to 14 residues. Between the trimmed V and J ends, which lost 9 bases and 7 bases, there was a span of 19 bases. In DNA form, the CDR3 reads TGTGCCAGGGGGGCTGGCTCCAGTGAGAATGAGCAGTTCTTC. This sequence encodes CARGAGSSENEQFF.

CDR3 amino acids: CASSAGIGQSYEQYF. CDR3 nucleotides: TGTGCCAGCAGCGCAGGTATAGGGCAGTCCTACGAGCAGTACTTC. This chain joins TRBV9 and TRBJ2-7; D call uncertain. There are 15 residues in the CDR3. In germline, CDR1 is SGDLS, CDR2 YYNGEE. Between the trimmed V and J ends, which lost 3 bases and 1 base, there was a span of 14 bases.

This clone was recorded a few times. Written as DNA, the CDR3 is TGTGCCAGCAGCCCAGGGGGCAGGGTCTACGAGCAGTACGTC. Its translation: CASSPGGRVYEQYV. This chain uses TRBV7-2 with TRBJ2-7; 8 nucleotides align to TRBD1. Germline lookup yields CDR1 SGHTA and CDR2 FQGNSA. The CDR3 has 14 residues. The ends lost 5 bases at V and 3 bases at J; junction bases unmatched: 6.

The chain joins TRBV20-1 to TRBJ2-1; perhaps TRBD2 as D (6 bases). CDR1 and CDR2 (germline): DFQATT, SNEGSKA (reference sequence). CDR3 size: 11 residues. With 4 bases removed from V and 15 bases from J, the gap between germline ends came to 16 bases. The CDR3 region is CSAMGGPAGFF. The CDR3 coding sequence is TGCAGTGCTATGGGGGGACCAGCTGGGTTCTTC.

The V gene is TRBV19, the J gene TRBJ1-1; 7 positions match TRBD1. CDR1 LNHDA and CDR2 SQIVND come from the germline V gene (reference sequence). Unmatched junction bases numbered 9, after V lost 4 bases and J lost 10 bases. There are 13 residues in the CDR3. The chain's CDR3 is CASSKIQGMVAFF. In DNA form, the CDR3 reads TGTGCCAGTAGTAAGATACAGGGGATGGTAGCTTTCTTT.

In this sample, this clone turned up once. The chain couples TRBV7-9 to TRBJ2-7; D is unclear. The V end was cut by 3 bases, the J end by 4 bases, with 13 bases between. The CDR3 covers 14 residues. CDR1 and CDR2 from the germline V gene are SEHNR and FQNEAQ (reference sequence). CDR3 in amino acids: CASSLSNHNYEQYV. The CDR3 DNA reads TGTGCCAGCAGCTTGTCCAATCACAATTACGAGCAGTACGTC.

This clone was counted once. V is TRBV5-6 and J is TRBJ1-3, with D unclear. Trimming took 6 bases from V and 4 from J, leaving 11 bases between them. The germline CDR1 and CDR2 sequences are SGHDT and YYEEEE. This CDR3 spans 13 amino acids. CDR3 bases: TGTGCCAGCACCGGTGGTTCCGGAAACACCATATATTTT. Translation gives CASTGGSGNTIYF. Complete variable domain (other parts from reference TRBV5-6 and TRBJ1-3): DAGVTQSPTHLIKTRGQQVTLRCSPKSGHDTVSWYQQALGQGPQFIFQYYEEEERQRGNFPDRFSGHQFPNYSSELNVNALLLGDSALYLCASTGGSGNTIYFGEGSWLTVV.

The V gene is TRBV12-1, the J gene TRBJ2-7. TRBV12-1 counts as a pseudogene. This CDR3 has 16 residues. CDR3 residues: CASSRFRTGPKCEQYV. The CDR3 DNA reads as TGTGCCAGCAGCCGTTTCCGAACGGGACCGAAGTGCGAGCAGTACGTC.

The table lists this clone with a few counts. V and J are TRBV30 and TRBJ1-5; D might be TRBD1 (6 bases). The germline V gene has CDR1 GTSNPN and CDR2 SVGIG (reference sequence). The CDR3 covers 15 residues. With 3 bases removed from V and 0 bases from J, the gap between germline ends came to 12 bases. The CDR3 region has the DNA TGTGCCTGGAGGGAACAGGGTCTTAGCAATCAGCCCCAGCATTTT. Encoded protein: CAWREQGLSNQPQHF.

The V call is TRBV11-2, the J call TRBJ2-1; 8 bases align to TRBD2. Germline V gene sequence: CDR1 SGHAT, CDR2 FQNNGV. This CDR3 has 15 residues. Unmatched junction bases numbered 6, after V lost 5 bases and J lost 3 bases. The CDR3 DNA sequence: TGTGCCAGCAGCCCGAGCGGGAGTGACTACAATGAGCAGTTCTTC. The encoded protein is CASSPSGSDYNEQFF.

The chain couples TRBV19 to TRBJ1-1; D might be TRBD1 (6 bases). Trimming stripped 10 bases from V and 2 bases from J, with 17 bases between. The germline gives CDR1 LNHDA, CDR2 SQIVND (reference sequence). The CDR3 is made up of 14 amino acids. DNA of the CDR3: TGTGCCACCTACACTGGGGGCATAAACACTGAAGCTTTCTTT. It translates to CATYTGGINTEAFF.

About this clone: A read error may be the cause here, since a much bigger clone is one base away. The chain uses TRBV4-1 and TRBJ1-4; D uncertain. The CDR3 runs to 17 residues. Germline assignment: CDR1 MGHRA and CDR2 YSYEKL. The CDR3 reads CASSQDRGRASNEKLSF. The DNA of the CDR3 is TGCGCCAGCAGCCAAGATCGCGGGAGGGCGTCTAATGAAAAACTGTCTTTT.